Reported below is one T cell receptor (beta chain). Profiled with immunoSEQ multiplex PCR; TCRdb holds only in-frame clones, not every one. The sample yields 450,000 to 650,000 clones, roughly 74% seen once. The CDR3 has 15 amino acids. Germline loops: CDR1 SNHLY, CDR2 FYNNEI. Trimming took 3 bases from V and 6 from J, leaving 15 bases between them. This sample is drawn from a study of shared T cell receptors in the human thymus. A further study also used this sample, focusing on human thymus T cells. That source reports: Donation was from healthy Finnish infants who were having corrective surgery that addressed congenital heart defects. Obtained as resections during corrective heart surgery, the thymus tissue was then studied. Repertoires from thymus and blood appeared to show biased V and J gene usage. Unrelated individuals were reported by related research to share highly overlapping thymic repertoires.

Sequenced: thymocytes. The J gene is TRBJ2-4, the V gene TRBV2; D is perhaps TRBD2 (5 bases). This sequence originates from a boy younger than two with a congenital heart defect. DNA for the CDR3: TGTGCCAGCAGTGAGGGCGGCGGGTTAGGAAACATTCAGTACTTC. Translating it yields CASSEGGGLGNIQYF. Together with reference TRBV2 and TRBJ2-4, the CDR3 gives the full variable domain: EPEVTQTPSHQVTQMGQEVILRCVPISNHLYFYWYRQILGQKVEFLVSFYNNEISEKSEIFDDQFSVERPDGSNFTLKIRSTKLEDSAMYFCASSEGGGLGNIQYFGAGTRLSVL.